The T cell receptor (beta chain) under discussion was sequenced for a study of vaccination effects on CD4 cells after COVID-19. Study-level results: Pronounced clonal contraction occurred in clones induced by infection and by vaccine late after vaccination.

Antigen-specific CD4+ T cells expanded by the ViraFEST assay with viral peptide pools were then sequenced. It was after 10 days of culture that CD4+ T cells were isolated. Participants were vaccinated with two doses of either the BNT162b2 or mRNA-1273 vaccine. At days 3 and 7, half of the medium was exchanged for IL-2 medium. In regard to this clone: What it binds is not known.

The repertoire was sequenced with immunoSEQ multiplex PCR; TCRdb's copy has only in-frame clones and lacks some. Among approximately 28,000 clones listed, around 75% were seen once. The input for sequencing was CD4+ T cells from PBMCs cultured with SARS-CoV-2 spike peptides, taken after COVID-19 vaccination. The sequence derives from a human donor who received a COVID-19 vaccine. Some clones in this sample may be carry-over from other donors' samples.

The CDR3 sequence is CASSPPQAAIVPGELFF. The CDR3 bases are TGTGCCAGCTCACCACCACAGGCCGCGATTGTCCCCGGGGAGCTGTTTTTT. The rearrangement uses TRBV18 and TRBJ2-2; TRBD1 might be the D (5 bases). The germline V and J ends were trimmed by 0 bases and 6 bases, with 17 bases remaining between them. The germline V gene encodes CDR1 KGHSH and CDR2 LQKENI. This CDR3 has 17 residues.